These T cell receptor beta chains were read from a single sample in a study of blood T cell repertoires in COVID-19. Produced via immunoSEQ multiplex PCR; TCRdb's table is partial and in-frame only. The sample yields 250,000 or so clones, about 83% seen once. Specimen: PBMCs or T cells enriched from blood (not recorded which). Source of these receptors: a woman aged 45-65 years who had recovered from COVID-19. Both conserved end residues are part of each CDR3. The D gene is left open where the match is weak. Size tells how often a clone was seen (once, few, many) or the class of an expanded clone, and some rows leave it out.

TRBJ2-3 | NA | TRBD2 | TRBV2 | CASTKTSGKDTQYF | TGTGCCAGCACGAAGACTAGCGGGAAAGATACGCAGTATTTT
TRBJ1-2 | NA | NA | TRBV25-1 | CASSAGTPNYGYTF | TGTGCCAGCAGTGCTGGGACACCTAACTATGGCTACACCTTC
TRBJ2-3 | NA | NA | TRBV18 | CASSVIASTGTDTQYF | TGTGCCAGCTCCGTAATTGCATCCACGGGCACAGATACGCAGTATTTT
TRBJ2-3 | NA | TRBD2 | TRBV7-2 | CASSPTSHTQYF | TGTGCCAGCAGCCCGACTAGCCATACGCAGTATTTT
TRBJ1-2 | NA | NA | TRBV19 | CASSIDGPYGYTF | TGTGCCAGTAGTATAGATGGGCCCTATGGCTACACCTTC
TRBJ2-7 | NA | TRBD2 | TRBV4-1 | CASSQRGPYEQYF | TGCGCCAGCAGTCAGCGGGGTCCCTACGAGCAGTACTTC
TRBJ2-7 | NA | NA | TRBV9 | CASSVASTRGEQYF | TGTGCCAGCAGCGTAGCTTCAACCCGGGGCGAGCAGTACTTC
TRBJ2-5 | once | TRBD2 | TRBV9 | CASSVTAGGPQETQYF | TGTGCCAGCAGCGTAACGGCGGGGGGGCCACAAGAGACCCAGTACTTC
TRBJ2-3 | NA | TRBD1 | TRBV5-1 | CASSPGTGSPTQYF | TGCGCCAGCAGCCCCGGGACAGGGTCCCCTACGCAGTATTTT
TRBJ2-7 | NA | TRBD2 | TRBV11-3 | CASSGTSGRYEQYF | TGTGCCAGCAGCGGGACTAGCGGGAGATACGAGCAGTACTTC
TRBJ1-6 | once | TRBD1 | TRBV18 | CASSPDRKNSPLHF | TGTGCCAGCTCACCGGACAGGAAAAATTCACCCCTCCACTTT
TRBJ2-1 | NA | TRBD1 | TRBV7-9 | CASDRGYNEQFF | TGTGCCAGCGACAGGGGATACAATGAGCAGTTCTTC
TRBJ2-5 | NA | TRBD2 | TRBV7-6 | CASSPAGTRVQETQYF | TGTGCCAGCAGCCCAGCGGGGACTAGGGTACAAGAGACCCAGTACTTC
TRBJ2-1 | NA | NA | TRBV30 | CAWNVVGSPNEQFF | TGTGCCTGGAATGTGGTAGGGAGTCCCAATGAGCAGTTCTTC
TRBJ2-4 | NA | NA | TRBV7-2 | CASSPGLAKNIQYF | TGTGCCAGCTCACCGGGTTTAGCCAAAAACATTCAGTACTTC
TRBJ2-7 | NA | TRBD2 | TRBV6-2/TRBV6-3 | CASSYSTLAGDYEQYF | TGTGCCAGCAGTTACTCTACACTAGCGGGGGACTACGAGCAGTACTTC
TRBJ1-5 | NA | NA | TRBV5-4 | CAMAAGNQPQHF | TGTGCCATGGCAGCGGGCAATCAGCCCCAGCATTTT
TRBJ2-1 | NA | TRBD2 | TRBV7-6 | CASSMPGGPYNEQFF | TGTGCCAGCAGTATGCCGGGAGGGCCCTACAATGAGCAGTTCTTC
TRBJ1-2 | once | NA | TRBV4-3 | CASSRNGLRRGVHYGYTF | TGCGCCAGCAGCCGCAACGGCCTCAGGCGGGGGGTTCACTATGGCTACACCTTC
TRBJ1-5 | NA | TRBD1 | TRBV2 | CASSELAGGIQPQHF | TGTGCCAGCAGTGAATTGGCAGGGGGTATTCAGCCCCAGCATTTT
TRBJ2-7 | NA | NA | TRBV19 | CASSIGSGSTDGSEEQYF | TGTGCCAGTAGTATCGGGTCGGGGTCGACGGACGGCTCGGAGGAGCAGTACTTC
TRBJ1-1 | NA | TRBD1 | TRBV27 | CASSSHLAPGQGRGTEAFF | TGTGCCAGCAGTTCCCACCTCGCCCCGGGACAGGGGCGTGGGACTGAAGCTTTCTTT
TRBJ1-5 | NA | TRBD1 | TRBV2 | CASRPNTGGSQPQHF | TGTGCCAGCAGGCCCAACACAGGGGGCTCTCAGCCCCAGCATTTT
TRBJ2-7 | NA | NA | TRBV7-2 | CASSLGTAYEQYF | TGTGCCAGCAGCTTAGGGACAGCCTACGAGCAGTACTTC
TRBJ2-7 | NA | TRBD2 | TRBV2 | CASSEVGGPLGLAAYEQYF | TGTGCCAGCAGTGAAGTAGGGGGCCCCTTGGGACTAGCGGCCTACGAGCAGTACTTC
TRBJ1-3 | NA | NA | TRBV19 | CASSGGAGAGNTIYF | TGTGCCAGTAGTGGAGGAGCGGGGGCCGGAAACACCATATATTTT
TRBJ2-5 | NA | NA | TRBV7-2 | CASSQGTRGPQYF | TGTGCCAGCAGCCAGGGGACACGGGGTCCCCAGTACTTC
TRBJ2-1 | NA | TRBD1 | TRBV6-1 | CASSERTGFGYNEQFF | TGTGCCAGCAGTGAAAGGACAGGTTTTGGATACAATGAGCAGTTCTTC
TRBJ1-2 | once | NA | TRBV6-1 | CASSEATVYGYTF | TGTGCCAGCAGTGAAGCAACAGTCTATGGCTACACCTTC
TRBJ1-5 | NA | TRBD1 | TRBV2 | CASRPDRGSGQPQHF | TGTGCCAGCAGGCCGGACAGGGGAAGCGGTCAGCCCCAGCATTTT
TRBJ1-2 | once | TRBD1 | TRBV6-5 | CASRGDRGNYGYTF | TGTGCCAGCAGAGGGGACAGGGGTAACTATGGCTACACCTTC
TRBJ2-2 | NA | TRBD1 | TRBV27 | CASSSGTGRAGELFF | TGTGCCAGCAGTTCCGGGACAGGGAGGGCCGGGGAGCTGTTTTTT
TRBJ1-2 | NA | NA | TRBV11-2 | CASSMTGYGYTF | TGTGCCAGCAGCATGACAGGCTATGGCTACACCTTC
TRBJ1-5 | NA | NA | TRBV6-1 | CASSDSGRGGGQPQHF | TGTGCCAGCAGTGATAGCGGCCGAGGGGGGGGTCAGCCCCAGCATTTT
TRBJ2-1 | NA | NA | TRBV5-8 | CASSLQGRSYNEQFF | TGTGCCAGCAGCTTACAGGGGAGGTCCTACAATGAGCAGTTCTTC